The 11 T cell receptor beta chains given below trace back to one sample, sequenced in a study of blood T cells in healthy people across ages. Then a second PCR, running roughly 6 to 12 cycles, was carried out with a sample-barcoded 5' primer and a J-beta primer mix. MiXCR, run by TCRdb on the 5' RACE reads, gives a single entry per CDR3 protein. Here the sample spans about 1.5 million distinct CDR3 sequences, around two fifths being singletons. Sequences were obtained from blood. The source is a woman younger than 35 in good health.

This clonotype has a handful of counts. The chain has TRBV11-2 and TRBJ2-1; 11 bases match TRBD2. The CDR3 runs 15 residues. V trimming: 7 bases; J trimming: 1 base; junction bases outside the gene matches: 3. Germline CDR1 and CDR2: SGHAT and FQNNGV. This chain's CDR3 is CASTGLAGSYNEQFF. The CDR3 DNA follows: TGTGCCAGCACCGGACTAGCGGGTTCCTACAATGAGCAGTTCTTC.

This chain connects TRBV19 to TRBJ2-1; D gene ambiguous. This CDR3 comprises 16 residues. Per the germline V gene, CDR1 is LNHDA and CDR2 is SQIVND (reference sequence). V lost 0 bases, J lost 4 bases, and 13 bases lay in between. CDR3 sequence: CASSIDPSDGYNEQFF. The CDR3 coding sequence is TGTGCCAGTAGTATAGATCCATCGGACGGGTACAATGAGCAGTTCTTC.

V is TRBV5-1 and J is TRBJ1-5; D is ambiguous. CDR1 and CDR2 (germline): SGHRS, YFSETQ. V was shortened by 0 bases and J by 0 bases, with 10 bases between the two germline ends. The CDR3 totals 16 residues. CDR3 sequence: CASSLGWVGSNQPQHF. In DNA form, the CDR3 reads TGCGCCAGCAGCTTGGGTTGGGTAGGTAGCAATCAGCCCCAGCATTTT.

V gene TRBV20-1 combines with J gene TRBJ2-3; D remains ambiguous. CDR1 is DFQATT and CDR2 is SNEGSKA in the germline V gene (reference sequence). V dropped 3 bases and J dropped 2 bases, with 12 bases sitting between them. The CDR3 extends over 14 amino acids. CDR3 nucleotides: TGCAGTGCTAGTCTATTAAGCCCCACAGATACGCAGTATTTT. It translates to CSASLLSPTDTQYF.

V and J are TRBV9 and TRBJ2-3, with a weak D call TRBD2 (7 bases). Trimming removed 0 bases at V and 0 bases at J, with 14 bases between. Germline V gives CDR1 SGDLS, CDR2 YYNGEE. The CDR3 consists of 17 residues. The CDR3 region is CASSVEGGALSTDTQYF. The CDR3 DNA is TGTGCCAGCAGCGTAGAGGGGGGGGCCCTTAGCACAGATACGCAGTATTTT.

The rearrangement joins TRBV6-1 to TRBJ2-5; the match to TRBD2 covers 7 bases. Germline V gene data show CDR1 as MNHNS and CDR2 as SASEGT. The V and J ends lost 4 bases and 7 bases, in that order; junction bases with no gene match: 12. There are 15 residues in the CDR3. The CDR3 region is CASSVGDYLSATQYF. The CDR3 region has the DNA TGTGCCAGCAGTGTGGGGGACTACCTTAGCGCGACCCAGTACTTC.

In its sample, this clonotype was seen once. The chain employs TRBV5-1 and TRBJ2-2, with 7 positions matching TRBD2. Looked up from germline, CDR1 is SGHRS and CDR2 is YFSETQ. The CDR3 is 15 residues long. J lost 7 bases, V lost 2 bases, and 8 bases had no gene match. The CDR3 region has the DNA TGCGCCAGCAGCTTTTTGGCTAGCGGACTCGGGGAGCTGTTTTTT. This encodes CASSFLASGLGELFF.

This clonotype has more than one count but fewer than ten. The chain uses TRBV29-1 and TRBJ2-1; 11 bases line up with TRBD2. V was clipped by 0 bases and J by 7 bases; unmatched bases: 5. This CDR3 comprises 15 residues. Germline CDR1 is SQVTM and CDR2 is ANQGSEA. Written as DNA, the CDR3 is TGCAGCGTTGAAGATGGCACTAGCGGGGGAAATGAGCAGTTCTTC. Amino acids: CSVEDGTSGGNEQFF.

The table lists this clonotype with a count of one. The junction departs from germline at one end; a sequencing error may be responsible. The J gene is TRBJ2-3, the V gene TRBV29-1; D is possibly TRBD1 (5 bases). The CDR3 is made up of 13 amino acids. Germline lookup yields CDR1 SQVTM and CDR2 ANQGSEA. The CDR3 here is CSSEKWGTDTRYF. Here the CDR3 DNA reads TGCAGCTCGGAAAAATGGGGCACAGATACGCGGTATTTT.

The chain links TRBV15 to TRBJ1-5; D possibly corresponds to TRBD1 (6 bases). Germline lookup yields CDR1 LNHNV and CDR2 YYDKDF (reference sequence). The CDR3 is 15 residues long. Trimming took off 0 bases at V and 5 bases at J, with 11 bases between the two ends. CDR3 coding DNA: TGTGCCACCAGCAGAGATGCACACAGGGATCAGCCCCAGCATTTT. Its translation: CATSRDAHRDQPQHF.

The rearrangement links TRBV29-1 to TRBJ2-1; TRBD1 aligns across 8 bases. Germline assignment: CDR1 SQVTM and CDR2 ANQGSEA. This CDR3 contains 13 residues. CDR3: CGGKQGAWGEQFF. As DNA, the CDR3 is TGCGGCGGAAAGCAGGGGGCTTGGGGTGAGCAGTTCTTC.